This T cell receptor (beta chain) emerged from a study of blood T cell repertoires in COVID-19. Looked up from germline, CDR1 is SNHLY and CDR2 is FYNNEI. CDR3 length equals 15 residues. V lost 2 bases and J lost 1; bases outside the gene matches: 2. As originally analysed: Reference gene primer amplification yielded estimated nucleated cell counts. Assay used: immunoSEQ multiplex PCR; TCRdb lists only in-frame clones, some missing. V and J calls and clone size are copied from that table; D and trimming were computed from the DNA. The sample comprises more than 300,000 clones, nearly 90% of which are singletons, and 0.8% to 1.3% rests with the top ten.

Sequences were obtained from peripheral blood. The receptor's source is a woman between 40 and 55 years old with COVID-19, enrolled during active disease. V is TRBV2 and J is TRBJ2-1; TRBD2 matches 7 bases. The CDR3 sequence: CASSESGVSYNEQFF. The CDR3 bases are TGTGCCAGCAGTGAAAGCGGGGTATCCTACAATGAGCAGTTCTTC.